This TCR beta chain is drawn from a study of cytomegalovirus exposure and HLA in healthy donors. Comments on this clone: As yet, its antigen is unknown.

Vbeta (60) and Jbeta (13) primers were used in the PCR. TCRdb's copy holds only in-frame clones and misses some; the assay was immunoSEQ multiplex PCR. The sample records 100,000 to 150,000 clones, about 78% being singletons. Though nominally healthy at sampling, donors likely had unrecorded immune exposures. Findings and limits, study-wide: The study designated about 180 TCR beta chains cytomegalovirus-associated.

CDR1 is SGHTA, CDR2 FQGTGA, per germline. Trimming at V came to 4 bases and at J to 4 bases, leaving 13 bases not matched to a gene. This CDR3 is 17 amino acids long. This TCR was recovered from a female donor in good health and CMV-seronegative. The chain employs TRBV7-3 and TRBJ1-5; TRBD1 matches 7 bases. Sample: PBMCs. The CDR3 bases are TGTGCCAGCAGCTCCCCGCCGTCGGGACAGAGAAATCAGCCCCAGCATTTT. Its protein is CASSSPPSGQRNQPQHF.